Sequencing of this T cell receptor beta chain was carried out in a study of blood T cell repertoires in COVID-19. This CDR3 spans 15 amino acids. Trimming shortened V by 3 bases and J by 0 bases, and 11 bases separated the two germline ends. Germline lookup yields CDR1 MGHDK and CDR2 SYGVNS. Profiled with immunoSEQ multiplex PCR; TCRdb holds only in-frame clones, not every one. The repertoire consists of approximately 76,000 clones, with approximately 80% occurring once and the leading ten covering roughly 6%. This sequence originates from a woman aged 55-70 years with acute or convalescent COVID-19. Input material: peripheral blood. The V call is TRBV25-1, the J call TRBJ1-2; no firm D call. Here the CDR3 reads CASSETAVTNYGYTF. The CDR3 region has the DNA TGTGCCAGCAGTGAGACGGCGGTAACTAACTATGGCTACACCTTC.